The 8 T cell receptor beta chains reported below all come from one sample, sequenced in a study of shared clonotypes between healthy human individuals. The protocol was immunoSEQ multiplex PCR, while the TCRdb copy is restricted to in-frame clones and leaves out a portion. Altogether some 2,500,000 clones are present, around 93% being singletons, with the ten largest covering around 0.4%. The sample comprised naive CD4+ T cells from PBMCs. The subset was: CD45RA+ positively selected. These receptors all come from a man younger than 35 in good health. Some clones in this sample may be carry-over from other donors' samples.

This clone was picked up one time. V is TRBV2 and J is TRBJ2-7; no reliable D call. V gave up 4 bases and J gave up 2 bases, with 9 bases separating them. CDR1 and CDR2 from the germline V gene are SNHLY and FYNNEI. The CDR3 loop spans 13 amino acids. CDR3 in amino acids: CASSADFAYEQYF. The CDR3 DNA is TGTGCCAGCAGTGCTGACTTCGCCTACGAGCAGTACTTC.

This chain joins TRBV28 and TRBJ2-5; 11 bases are shared with TRBD2. The assigned J gene may be wrong: the sequence end matches TRBJ2-7 better. CDR1 MDHEN and CDR2 SYDVKM come from the germline V gene. The length of the CDR3 is 13 residues. CDR3 in DNA: TGTGCCACCCGACTAGCGGGGATCTACGAGCAGTACTTC. Translated, it gives CATRLAGIYEQYF.

Note on this clone: This sample also contains other DNA sequences that code for the same CDR3. The gene calls are TRBV5-4 and TRBJ1-2; TRBD1 matches at 8 bases. With V trimmed by 4 bases and J by 2 bases, 4 bases remained unmatched. Germline-derived CDR1 and CDR2 are SGHNT and YYREEE (reference sequence). The CDR3 runs 14 residues. The CDR3 DNA reads as TGTGCCAGCAGCCCAGGACAGGGCAACTATGGCTACACCTTC. It is translated as CASSPGQGNYGYTF.

The V and J genes are TRBV7-2 and TRBJ2-7, with 7 bases aligning to TRBD2. V trimming: 2 bases; J trimming: 2 bases; junction bases outside the gene matches: 3. The CDR3 contains 14 residues. Per the germline V gene, CDR1 is SGHTA and CDR2 is FQGNSA. CDR3 sequence reads: CASSLTSAAYEQYF. The CDR3 nucleotides read TGTGCCAGCAGCTTAACTAGCGCGGCCTACGAGCAGTACTTC.

With regard to this clone: Additional DNA sequences in this sample encode the identical CDR3. The chain uses TRBV9 and TRBJ1-1, with D hard to call. Germline values: CDR1 SGDLS, CDR2 YYNGEE. The length of the CDR3 is 14 residues. With 0 bases removed from V and 1 base from J, the gap between germline ends came to 7 bases. The CDR3 DNA reads as TGTGCCAGCAGCGTAGGGACGGCGAACACTGAAGCTTTCTTT. Protein: CASSVGTANTEAFF.

The J gene is TRBJ2-5, the V gene TRBV7-9; D assignment may be TRBD1 or TRBD2 (6 bases each). V lost 4 bases, J lost 3 bases, and 12 bases lay in between. CDR1 SEHNR and CDR2 FQNEAQ come from the germline V gene (reference sequence). This CDR3 is built from 14 residues. Here the CDR3 DNA reads TGTGCCAGCAGCTCTCGGGGGCGAGAAGAGACCCAGTACTTC. It specifies CASSSRGREETQYF.

J is TRBJ1-4 and V is TRBV15; D remains ambiguous. This CDR3 comprises 18 residues. Deletions cut 1 base from V and 0 bases from J, with 15 bases between. Germline V gene data show CDR1 as LNHNV and CDR2 as YYDKDF (reference sequence). The CDR3 region is CATSRGSGALTTNEKLFF. The CDR3 region has the DNA TGTGCCACCAGCAGAGGGTCAGGAGCCCTCACAACTAATGAAAAACTGTTTTTT.

The table lists this clone with a count of one. V gene TRBV5-1 combines with J gene TRBJ1-1; perhaps TRBD1 as D (6 bases). Germline CDR1 reads SGHRS; CDR2 reads YFSETQ. The V and J ends lost 4 bases and 1 base respectively, with 11 bases between them. The CDR3 consists of 14 residues. As DNA, the CDR3 is TGCGCCAGCAGCCAGGACAGCCAGAACACTGAAGCTTTCTTT. Residues: CASSQDSQNTEAFF.